This TCR beta chain was sequenced in a study of T cell responses to AZD1222 COVID-19 vaccine. Study-wide findings and caveats: Clonal diversity may have been underestimated in mostly white British donors. The span of vaccine-associated CD4 TCRs extended across spike, with dominance at 160-218 and 743-854. Just six AZD1222 recipients were seropositive at baseline.

CDR3 size: 15 residues. Germline CDR1 and CDR2: MNHEY and SVGAGI. V lost 5 bases, J lost 0 bases, and 14 bases lay in between. Sequencing was performed with immunoSEQ multiplex PCR; in TCRdb, only in-frame clones are kept and a portion is missing. Counted here are approximately 100,000 clones, 75% to 95% occurring once; the ten biggest clones make up about 5%. A word on this clone: As yet, its antigen is unknown.

Source: peripheral blood, taken 28 days after the second AZD1222 dose. The clonotype originates from an adult who received the AZD1222 COVID-19 vaccine. V usage is TRBV6-5 and J usage is TRBJ2-7; D gene ambiguous. The CDR3 loop is CASSRRTDRSYEQYF. The DNA of the CDR3 is TGTGCCAGCAGTCGCAGGACGGACCGCTCCTACGAGCAGTACTTC.